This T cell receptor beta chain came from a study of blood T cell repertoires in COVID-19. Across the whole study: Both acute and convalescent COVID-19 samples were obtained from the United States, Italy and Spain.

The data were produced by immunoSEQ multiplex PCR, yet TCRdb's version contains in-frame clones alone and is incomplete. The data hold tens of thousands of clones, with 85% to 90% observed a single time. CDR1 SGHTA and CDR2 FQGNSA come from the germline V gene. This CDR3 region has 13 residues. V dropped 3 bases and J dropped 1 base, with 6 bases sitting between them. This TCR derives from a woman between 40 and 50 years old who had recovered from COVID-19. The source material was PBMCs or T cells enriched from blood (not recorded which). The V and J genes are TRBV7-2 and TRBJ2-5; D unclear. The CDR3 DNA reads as TGTGCCAGCAGCTTGTCCGTCCAAGAGACCCAGTACTTC. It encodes CASSLSVQETQYF.